A single sample is the source of the 12 T cell receptor beta chains below, sequenced in a study of cytomegalovirus exposure and HLA in healthy donors (dated by TCRdb to about 2017). The library was generated by the immunoSEQ multiplex PCR assay. For the multiplex PCR, a mixture combining 60 forward primers for TCR Vbeta segments and 13 reverse primers for TCR Jbeta segments was used. Imported from immuneACCESS, the table was reduced by TCRdb to in-frame sequences with V and J called. These copies leave out some clones; in studies compared against another copy, an unresolved V gene accounts for under half, and the cause of the remainder is not known. The sample table lists approximately 88,000 clones, under 85% of them with a count of one. Under 8% of the sample comes from the top ten. Sequencing input: PBMCs. These TCRs come from a man between 45 and 60 years old in good health and CMV-seropositive.

This clone showed up just once. The chain has TRBV29-1 and TRBJ1-3, with 7 positions matching TRBD1. Trimming took 7 bases from V and 0 from J; bases not matched to a gene: 12. CDR1 and CDR2 from the germline V gene are SQVTM and ANQGSEA. This CDR3 has 16 residues. The CDR3: CSAIGQGVYSGNTIYF. The DNA for the CDR3 is TGCAGCGCCATAGGGCAGGGGGTCTACTCTGGAAACACCATATATTTT.

The V call is TRBV5-1, the J call TRBJ1-6; 9 nucleotides align to TRBD1. The V gene's germline CDR1 is SGHRS and CDR2 YFSETQ. The CDR3 is made up of 17 amino acids. V trimming: 3 bases; J trimming: 6 bases; junction bases outside the gene matches: 10. The CDR3 spells CASSSTTGTGLNSPLHF. The CDR3 DNA reads TGCGCCAGCAGCTCTACTACCGGGACAGGGCTTAATTCACCCCTCCACTTT. The whole variable domain, remainder taken from reference TRBV5-1 and TRBJ1-6, is KAGVTQTPRYLIKTRGQQVTLSCSPISGHRSVSWYQQTPGQGLQFLFEYFSETQRNKGNFPGRFSGRQFSNSRSEMNVSTLELGDSALYLCASSSTTGTGLNSPLHFGNGTRLTVT.

In this sample, this clone turned up once. Other DNA variants within this sample encode the same CDR3. This sequence joins TRBV9 and TRBJ2-7; the match to TRBD1 covers 7 bases. From germline, CDR1 is SGDLS and CDR2 YYNGEE. The J segment lost 3 bases and the V segment lost 3 bases, leaving 3 bases of the junction unmatched. CDR3 length equals 13 residues. DNA for the CDR3: TGTGCCAGCAGCGCTGGGACAGACTACGAGCAGTACTTC. Amino acids: CASSAGTDYEQYF.

The chain links TRBV9 to TRBJ2-1; 8 bases fit TRBD1. V lost 0 bases to trimming and J lost 5 bases; unmatched junction nucleotides: 1. This CDR3 spans 14 amino acids. The germline V gene has CDR1 SGDLS and CDR2 YYNGEE. CDR3 nucleotides: TGTGCCAGCAGCGTAGAGACAGGGGACAATGAGCAGTTCTTC. As protein: CASSVETGDNEQFF. Full variable domain (outside the CDR3, taken from reference TRBV9 and TRBJ2-1): DSGVTQTPKHLITATGQRVTLRCSPRSGDLSVYWYQQSLDQGLQFLIQYYNGEERAKGNILERFSAQQFPDLHSELNLSSLELGDSALYFCASSVETGDNEQFFGPGTRLTVL.

The chain combines TRBV29-1 with TRBJ1-1; TRBD1 might be the D (5 bases). Germline CDR1 SQVTM, CDR2 ANQGSEA. The V and J ends lost 4 bases and 0 bases respectively, with 9 bases between them. The CDR3 contains 13 residues. The CDR3 DNA reads TGCAGCGTTGTGCAGGGTCTGAACACTGAAGCTTTCTTT. It yields the protein CSVVQGLNTEAFF.

This clone was counted only a few times. The chain recombines TRBV30 with TRBJ1-1; D is possibly TRBD1 (5 bases). The CDR3 is 15 residues long. The ends were cut back, 0 bases at V and 4 bases at J, with 15 bases in the middle. Germline loops: CDR1 GTSNPN, CDR2 SVGIG (reference sequence). The CDR3 nucleotides are TGTGCCTGGAGTGTAAAGGGGCGGTTAGGCACTGAAGCTTTCTTT. Protein product: CAWSVKGRLGTEAFF.

This clone was seen a few times. The J gene is TRBJ2-7, the V gene TRBV6-1, with 9 bases matching TRBD2. CDR3 length equals 15 residues. V trimming: 6 bases; J trimming: 2 bases; junction bases outside the gene matches: 8. Germline V gene sequence: CDR1 MNHNS, CDR2 SASEGT. The CDR3 DNA reads TGTGCCAGCAGGGCGGGAGGGGGTACGGCCTACGAGCAGTACTTC. Encoded protein: CASRAGGGTAYEQYF.

This rearrangement joins TRBV19 to TRBJ1-1, with a tentative D call TRBD1 (5 bases). The germline V gene has CDR1 LNHDA and CDR2 SQIVND (reference sequence). CDR3 length: 13 residues. Trimming stripped 5 bases from V and 1 base from J, with 8 bases between. CDR3 bases: TGTGCCAGTAGTCGACAGAGGAACACTGAAGCTTTCTTT. As protein: CASSRQRNTEAFF.

The J gene is TRBJ1-3, the V gene TRBV15; 8 bases are a match to TRBD1. The length of the CDR3 is 15 residues. The V and J ends lost 2 bases and 1 base, in that order; junction bases with no gene match: 1. CDR1 and CDR2 (germline): LNHNV, YYDKDF (reference sequence). The CDR3 coding sequence is TGTGCCACCAGCAGAAGGACAGGGTCTGGAAACACCATATATTTT. As protein: CATSRRTGSGNTIYF.

The V gene is TRBV5-4, the J gene TRBJ2-2; the D gene is possibly TRBD1 (6 bases). V lost 1 base and J lost 6, with 13 bases in between. The CDR3 totals 15 residues. CDR1 and CDR2 (germline): SGHNT, YYREEE (reference sequence). CDR3 bases: TGTGCCAGCAGCTTGCCCCACAGGGCCCCCGGGGAGCTGTTTTTT. Its protein is CASSLPHRAPGELFF.

Of note for this clone: This specimen includes other DNA sequences encoding the same CDR3. The rearrangement joins TRBV11-2 to TRBJ2-5, with D tentatively TRBD2 (5 bases). The CDR3 covers 13 residues. The V gene lost 1 base and the J gene lost 5 bases, with 8 bases spanning the gap. The germline gives CDR1 SGHAT, CDR2 FQNNGV. The CDR3 DNA reads TGTGCCAGCAGCTTAGGGCGGGTGGAGACCCAGTACTTC. Encoded protein: CASSLGRVETQYF.

This chain links TRBV7-2 with TRBJ1-5; 9 bases fit TRBD1. Trimming cost V 3 bases and J 4 bases; bases outside gene matches: 10. In germline, CDR1 is SGHTA, CDR2 FQGNSA. The CDR3 covers 17 residues. This chain's CDR3 is CASSFHRGLAGNQPQHF. DNA for the CDR3: TGTGCCAGCAGCTTCCACAGGGGGCTCGCAGGAAATCAGCCCCAGCATTTT.